This record looks at one TCR beta chain sequence and its context. The antigen is unknown. Researchers ran the assay at a deep level. The assay was immunoSEQ multiplex PCR, and TCRdb's table has in-frame clones only and misses some. The table records 600,000 or so clones, 95% of them present only once. Naive CD8 cells were CD45RO-negative, positively selected for CCR7, excluding terminally differentiated effector memory CD45RA+ cells. The sample is drawn from a study of shared clonotypes between healthy human individuals. Whole-study findings and limits: Several donors showed sharing of about 4.7% of naive CD4 clonotypes.

The sequence was collected from a woman in her 30s in good health. Sequencing was done on a sample of naive CD8+ T cells sorted from blood.

CDR3 sequence (DNA): TGTGCCAGCAGCTTCCCAGGAAATGAGCAGTTCTTC. Protein: CASSFPGNEQFF. The chain recombines TRBV11-2 with TRBJ2-1; D gene unclear. The germline CDR1 and CDR2 sequences are SGHAT and FQNNGV. CDR3 length: 12 residues. The ends were cut back, 3 bases at V and 7 bases at J, with 7 bases in the middle.